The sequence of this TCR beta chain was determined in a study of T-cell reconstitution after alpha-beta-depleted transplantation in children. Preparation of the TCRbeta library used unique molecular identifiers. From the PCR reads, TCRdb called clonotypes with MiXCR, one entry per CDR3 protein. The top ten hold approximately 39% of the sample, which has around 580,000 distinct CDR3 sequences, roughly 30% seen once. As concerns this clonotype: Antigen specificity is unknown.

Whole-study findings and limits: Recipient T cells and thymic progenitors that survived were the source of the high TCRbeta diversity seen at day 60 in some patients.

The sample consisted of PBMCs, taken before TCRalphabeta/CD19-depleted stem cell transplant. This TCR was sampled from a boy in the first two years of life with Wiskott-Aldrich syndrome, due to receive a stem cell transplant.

The CDR3 reads CASTLSGANVLTF. The CDR3 nucleotides read TGTGCCAGCACCCTCTCTGGGGCCAACGTCCTGACTTTC. V usage is TRBV25-1 and J usage is TRBJ2-6, with D unclear. Trimming left V 7 bases short and J 0 bases short, with 4 bases between. The CDR3 length is 13 residues. Looked up from germline, CDR1 is MGHDK and CDR2 is SYGVNS. Full variable domain (outside the CDR3, taken from reference TRBV25-1 and TRBJ2-6): EADIYQTPRYLVIGTGKKITLECSQTMGHDKMYWYQQDPGMELHLIHYSYGVNSTEKGDLSSESTVSRIRTEHFPLTLESARPSHTSQYLCASTLSGANVLTFGAGSRLTVL.